Below, 5 T cell receptor beta chains from the same sample are listed, as sequenced in a study of blood T cell repertoires in COVID-19. Clones were read by immunoSEQ multiplex PCR, and TCRdb kept only the in-frame ones, dropping some. The sample includes some 78,000 clones, 87% seen only once; the top ten take over 4%. Sequenced material: peripheral blood. The receptors derive from an elderly woman with active or convalescent COVID-19.

The rearrangement joins TRBV19 to TRBJ2-7, with 8 bases that match TRBD1. In germline, CDR1 is LNHDA, CDR2 SQIVND (reference sequence). Trimming cost V 3 bases and J 5 bases; bases outside gene matches: 3. CDR3 size: 13 residues. In DNA form, the CDR3 reads TGTGCCAGTAGTATCGGACAGGGTGACGAGCAGTACTTC. Protein: CASSIGQGDEQYF.

V usage is TRBV28 and J usage is TRBJ1-1; D is perhaps TRBD1 (5 bases). The germline V gene has CDR1 MDHEN and CDR2 SYDVKM. The germline V and J ends were trimmed by 4 bases and 6 bases, with 18 bases remaining between them. The CDR3 sequence is 15 residues long. The CDR3 here is CASSSLGTGGPEAFF. Here the CDR3 DNA reads TGTGCCAGCAGTTCGTTGGGGACGGGAGGTCCTGAAGCTTTCTTT.

The CDR3 coding sequence is TGTGCCAGCAGCCCCCTGGGGCGGCTCGGGGATACGCAGTATTTT. Protein sequence: CASSPLGRLGDTQYF. The chain joins TRBV11-2 to TRBJ2-3, with D tentatively TRBD1 (5 bases). CDR3 length: 15 amino acids. The V and J ends lost 5 bases and 6 bases respectively, with 18 bases between them. CDR1 is SGHAT, CDR2 FQNNGV, per germline.

The chain links TRBV27 to TRBJ2-1; a possible D gene is TRBD1 (6 bases). CDR3 size: 15 residues. The V gene lost 8 bases and the J gene lost 7 bases, with 21 bases spanning the gap. The germline V gene has CDR1 MNHEY and CDR2 SMNVEV (reference sequence). CDR3 nucleotide sequence: TGTGCCAGCGTAGACAGGTTCCTTCTCAATAATGAGCAGTTCTTC. Amino acids: CASVDRFLLNNEQFF.

The gene calls are TRBV3-1 (or the pseudogene TRBV3-2) and TRBJ1-1; the D gene is possibly TRBD1 (6 bases). The V end was cut by 4 bases, the J end by 11 bases, with 17 bases between. The CDR3 has 13 amino acids. The germline gives CDR1 LGHDT, CDR2 YNNKEL (reference sequence). The CDR3, as DNA: TGTGCCAGCAGCCGAGGGAAACAGGGACCGGCTTTCTTT. As protein: CASSRGKQGPAFF.